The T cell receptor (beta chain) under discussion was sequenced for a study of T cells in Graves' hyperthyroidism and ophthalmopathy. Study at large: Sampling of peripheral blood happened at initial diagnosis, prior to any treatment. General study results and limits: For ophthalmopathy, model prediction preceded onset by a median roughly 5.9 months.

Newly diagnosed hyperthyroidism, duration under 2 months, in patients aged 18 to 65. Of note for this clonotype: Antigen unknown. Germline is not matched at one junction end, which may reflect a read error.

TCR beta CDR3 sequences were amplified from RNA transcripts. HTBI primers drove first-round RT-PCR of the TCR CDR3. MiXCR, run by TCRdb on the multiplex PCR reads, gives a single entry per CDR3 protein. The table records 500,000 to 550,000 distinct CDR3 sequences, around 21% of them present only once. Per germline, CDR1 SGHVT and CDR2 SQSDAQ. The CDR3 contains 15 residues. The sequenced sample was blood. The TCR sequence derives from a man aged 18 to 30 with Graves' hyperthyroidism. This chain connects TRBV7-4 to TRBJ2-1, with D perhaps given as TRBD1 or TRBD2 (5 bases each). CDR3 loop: CASRGPGRRGDEKFF. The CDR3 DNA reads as TGTGCCAGCAGAGGACCGGGACGCCGGGGAGATGAGAAGTTCTTC.